One sample yielded the 18 T cell receptor beta chains listed below, sequenced in a study of cytomegalovirus exposure and HLA in healthy donors. In the PCR, 60 Vbeta and 13 Jbeta primers were used. Data came from immunoSEQ multiplex PCR; TCRdb stores just in-frame clones and leaves some out. The sample has about 150,000 clones, about 85% seen once. The sample comprised PBMCs. The receptors originated from a woman aged 18-30 years in good health and CMV-seronegative.

The genes are TRBV5-1 and TRBJ1-2, with TRBD1 identical over 7 bases. Losses at the gene ends were 0 bases for V and 5 bases for J; bases not matched to a gene: 4. CDR1 and CDR2 from the germline V gene are SGHRS and YFSETQ. The CDR3 sequence is 14 residues long. CDR3 sequence reads: CASSLAGTAYGYTF. CDR3 bases: TGCGCCAGCAGCTTGGCCGGGACAGCTTATGGCTACACCTTC.

V is TRBV28 and J is TRBJ1-2, with 10 bases fitting TRBD1. The CDR3 is 15 residues long. Trimming at V came to 6 bases and at J to 4 bases, leaving 8 bases not matched to a gene. In germline, CDR1 is MDHEN, CDR2 SYDVKM. The CDR3 loop reads CASSRQGAYGYGYTF. The DNA for the CDR3 is TGTGCCAGCAGCAGACAGGGGGCGTATGGCTATGGCTACACCTTC.

This chain connects TRBV7-9 to TRBJ2-7; 7 bases agree with TRBD2. Unmatched junction bases numbered 4, after V lost 5 bases and J lost 3 bases. The germline V gene has CDR1 SEHNR and CDR2 FQNEAQ (reference sequence). The CDR3 loop spans 13 amino acids. CDR3 nucleotides: TGTGCCAGCAGCCGTCGGGAGGTCTACGAGCAGTACTTC. Its protein is CASSRREVYEQYF.

This clone was counted a single time. The chain links TRBV28 to TRBJ2-5; 8 bases are shared with TRBD2. The CDR3 covers 15 residues. J lost 4 bases, V lost 5 bases, and 9 bases had no gene match. Germline loops: CDR1 MDHEN, CDR2 SYDVKM. CDR3 region: CASSPWTRGGETQYF. The CDR3 DNA is TGTGCCAGCAGTCCCTGGACCCGGGGGGGAGAGACCCAGTACTTC.

The chain uses TRBV27 and TRBJ1-4, with D possibly being TRBD1 (6 bases). CDR3 length equals 18 residues. Germline V gene sequence: CDR1 MNHEY, CDR2 SMNVEV (reference sequence). V was shortened by 1 base and J by 6 bases, with 21 bases between the two germline ends. The CDR3 here is CASSLYGTPQTVDEKLFF. In nucleotides, the CDR3 is TGTGCCAGCAGTTTATACGGGACACCTCAAACGGTGGATGAAAAACTGTTTTTT.

This sequence joins TRBV27 and TRBJ1-3; tentative D call: TRBD1 (5 bases). CDR1 and CDR2 from the germline V gene are MNHEY and SMNVEV (reference sequence). V was trimmed by 3 bases and J by 0 bases, leaving 9 bases between them. The CDR3 has 15 amino acids. DNA of the CDR3: TGTGCCAGCAGTTTTCAGGGCCGCTCTGGAAACACCATATATTTT. Amino acid sequence: CASSFQGRSGNTIYF.

This chain links TRBV11-2 with TRBJ1-3; a weak D match, TRBD1 (5 bases). The V gene's germline CDR1 is SGHAT and CDR2 FQNNGV. V gave up 5 bases and J gave up 11 bases, with 16 bases separating them. The CDR3 runs 13 residues. DNA for the CDR3: TGTGCCAGCAGCCTTGCAGGGTACGGCGCCATATATTTT. Amino acids: CASSLAGYGAIYF.

The rearrangement links TRBV6-5 to TRBJ2-4, with TRBD1 matching over 8 bases. J lost 8 bases, V lost 5 bases, and 2 bases had no gene match. Germline CDR1 MNHEY, CDR2 SVGAGI. This CDR3 region has 12 residues. The CDR3 loop is CASSGQGYIQYF. DNA for the CDR3: TGTGCCAGCAGTGGACAGGGATACATTCAGTACTTC.

This clone was detected only once. This chain connects TRBV7-6 to TRBJ2-7; 9 bases align to TRBD1. The length of the CDR3 is 14 residues. With 5 bases clipped from V and 7 bases from J, the junction kept 9 bases outside the gene matches. CDR1 SGHVS and CDR2 FNYEAQ come from the germline V gene. CDR3 in DNA: TGTGCCAGCAGCCCTGGGACAGGGCGGAGGGAGCAGTACTTC. Translated, it gives CASSPGTGRREQYF.

The J gene is TRBJ2-3, the V gene TRBV6-6; 12 bases line up with TRBD2. The CDR3 loop spans 14 amino acids. J gave up 5 bases and V 4 bases, and 1 base lay outside the gene matches. Per germline, CDR1 MNHNY and CDR2 SVGAGI (reference sequence). The chain's CDR3 is CASSLLAGGDTQYF. DNA for the CDR3: TGTGCCAGCAGTTTACTAGCGGGAGGAGATACGCAGTATTTT.

This clone was seen a few times. The same CDR3 is also encoded by other DNA sequences in this sample. This chain joins TRBV4-2 and TRBJ2-7; 8 nucleotides align to TRBD2. The CDR3 loop spans 15 amino acids. Germline loops: CDR1 LGHNA, CDR2 YNFKEQ. Trimming at V came to 0 bases and at J to 4 bases, leaving 5 bases not matched to a gene. The CDR3 spells CASSQEGLAIYEQYF. In nucleotides, the CDR3 is TGTGCCAGCAGCCAAGAAGGACTAGCTATTTACGAGCAGTACTTC.

With regard to this clone: The same CDR3 also results from other DNA sequences found in this sample. The chain links TRBV6-1 to TRBJ2-2, with 7 bases lining up with TRBD1. Trimming cost V 7 bases and J 1 base; bases outside gene matches: 3. Germline lookup yields CDR1 MNHNS and CDR2 SASEGT. The CDR3 is 14 residues long. The CDR3 DNA sequence: TGTGCCAGCACGGGACAGAGGAACACCGGGGAGCTGTTTTTT. Amino acid sequence: CASTGQRNTGELFF.

About this clone: The sample holds other DNA sequences that translate to the same CDR3. The chain couples TRBV29-1 to TRBJ2-7, with D perhaps TRBD2 (6 bases). Germline CDR1 and CDR2: SQVTM and ANQGSEA. The ends were cut back, 2 bases at V and 2 bases at J, with 13 bases in the middle. This CDR3 is 14 amino acids long. The CDR3 is CSVESSGGTYEQYF. The CDR3 DNA follows: TGCAGCGTTGAAAGTAGCGGAGGCACCTACGAGCAGTACTTC.

The rearrangement links TRBV6-4 to TRBJ2-3, with a tentative D call TRBD2 (5 bases). CDR3 size: 15 residues. Looked up from germline, CDR1 is MRHNA and CDR2 is SNTAGT. V lost 7 bases and J 0 bases, leaving 14 bases between the germline ends. For the CDR3, the DNA is TGTGCCAGCAAGAGAAGCGGAACTAGCACAGATACGCAGTATTTT. Translated: CASKRSGTSTDTQYF.

J is TRBJ2-7 and V is TRBV27; TRBD1 is a possible D gene (5 bases). With 6 bases removed from V and 0 bases from J, the gap between germline ends came to 9 bases. The CDR3 extends over 13 amino acids. The germline gives CDR1 MNHEY, CDR2 SMNVEV (reference sequence). The CDR3 bases are TGTGCCAGCAGATACCAGGGCTCCTACGAGCAGTACTTC. Its protein product is CASRYQGSYEQYF.

In this sample, this clone turned up once. The chain recombines TRBV9 with TRBJ2-1; 7 bases map to TRBD1. Germline V gives CDR1 SGDLS, CDR2 YYNGEE. CDR3 length equals 14 residues. The V segment lost 3 bases and the J segment 5 bases; nucleotides outside the gene matches: 5. The CDR3 here is CASSGPGQHNEQFF. Written as DNA, the CDR3 is TGTGCCAGCAGCGGGCCGGGACAGCACAATGAGCAGTTCTTC.

This clone was counted a few times. This rearrangement joins TRBV30 to TRBJ2-3; 9 bases are a match to TRBD2. The V gene end was trimmed by 1 base and the J gene end by 11 bases; junction bases not matched to a gene: 13. This CDR3 is built from 15 residues. The germline gives CDR1 GTSNPN, CDR2 SVGIG (reference sequence). The CDR3 loop is CAWSERSGRSSRQYF. The CDR3 nucleotides are TGTGCCTGGAGTGAGCGGAGCGGGAGGTCCTCGCGGCAGTATTTT.

The chain joins TRBV5-1 to TRBJ2-6; D is uncertain. Germline lookup yields CDR1 SGHRS and CDR2 YFSETQ. V was shortened by 4 bases and J by 0 bases, with 23 bases between the two germline ends. This CDR3 is built from 20 residues. CDR3 residues: CASSPADTGLPPSGANVLTF. In DNA, the CDR3 is TGCGCCAGCAGCCCCGCAGACACCGGCCTGCCCCCCTCTGGGGCCAACGTCCTGACTTTC.